A selection of T cell receptor beta chains follows, all from one sample in a study of blood T cells in healthy people across ages. TCRdb passed the 5' RACE reads through MiXCR, listing each CDR3 protein once. The table has 1.5 million to 1.8 million distinct CDR3 sequences, roughly 43% seen once; the top ten hold approximately 4.1%. Sequenced sample: blood. The receptors come from a woman younger than 30 in good health. The CDR3 runs from the conserved cysteine through the conserved F or W. D genes are given only for firm matches. For some rows the clone size is stated as once, few or many, or as a class when expanded; others skip it.

V: TRBV4-1; D: -; size: -; J: TRBJ2-7; DNA: TGCGCCAGCAGCCACACAGGGCTGAGCTCCTACGAGCAGTACTTC; CDR3: CASSHTGLSSYEQYF
V: TRBV11-3; D: -; size: -; J: TRBJ2-5; DNA: TGTGCCAGCAGCCCAAGCGGACAGCTTGGGACCCAGTACTTC; CDR3: CASSPSGQLGTQYF
V: TRBV7-2; D: -; size: few; J: TRBJ1-4; DNA: TGTGCCAGCAGCTTATACGGGGCAACTAATGAAAAACTGTTTTTT; CDR3: CASSLYGATNEKLFF
V: TRBV4-1; D: -; size: many; J: TRBJ2-4; DNA: TGCGCCAGCAGCCAAGTTCGGGTTGCCAAAAACATTCAGTACTTC; CDR3: CASSQVRVAKNIQYF
V: TRBV12-3/TRBV12-4; D: TRBD2; size: -; J: TRBJ2-1; DNA: TGTGCCAGCAGCTCCATCCCCGGACTAGCGGGAAAAGGCTACAATGAGCAGTTCTTC; CDR3: CASSSIPGLAGKGYNEQFF
V: TRBV6-1; D: TRBD2; size: -; J: TRBJ2-7; DNA: TGTGCCAGCAGTGAAGCTAACCCGGGACTAGCTGGGTTCTACGAGCAGTACTTC; CDR3: CASSEANPGLAGFYEQYF
V: TRBV20-1; D: TRBD1; size: -; J: TRBJ2-5; DNA: TGCAGTGCTAGAGATCTTTCAGGGGGATCCCAAGAGACCCAGTACTTC; CDR3: CSARDLSGGSQETQYF
V: TRBV20-1; D: TRBD2; size: -; J: TRBJ2-7; DNA: TGCAGTGCTAGAGCCTTCCTAGCGGGCAAAACCTACGAGCAGTACTTC; CDR3: CSARAFLAGKTYEQYF
V: TRBV15; D: -; size: -; J: TRBJ2-7; DNA: TGTGCCACCAGCAGACGGATCCTCGACGAGCAGTACTTC; CDR3: CATSRRILDEQYF
V: TRBV4-2; D: TRBD2; size: -; J: TRBJ2-7; DNA: TGTGCCAGCAGCCCCTCGGGACTAGCGGGAGTCAATGAGCAGTACTTC; CDR3: CASSPSGLAGVNEQYF
V: TRBV12-3/TRBV12-4; D: -; size: few; J: TRBJ2-1; DNA: TGTGCCAGCAGTTACGGGGCCACAAAATACAATGAGCAGTTCTTC; CDR3: CASSYGATKYNEQFF